The 22 T cell receptor beta chains presented below share a single source sample, sequenced in a study of post-analysis software for immune sequencing data. Study-wide results and caveats: Patients showed TRBV5-6, TRBV5-1 and TRBV20-1 among roughly 5 TRBV segments more frequent than in controls.

Their antigens are not known. The authors incorporated unique molecular identifiers into the TCR beta cDNA libraries. TCRdb passed the PCR reads through MiXCR, listing each CDR3 protein once. The sample holds 600,000 to 700,000 distinct CDR3 sequences; approximately 60% are singletons and the top ten take 11%. The source material was blood. The receptors were sampled from a girl aged 2 to 9 with multiple sclerosis.

This clonotype was recorded a few times. An end of the junction differs from the germline gene, which may be a read error. The gene calls are TRBV7-9 and TRBJ2-1; a weak D match, TRBD2 (5 bases). The germline CDR1 and CDR2 sequences are SEHNR and FQNEAQ (reference sequence). CDR3 size: 14 residues. This chain's CDR3 is CASSLARSYNEQFF. In nucleotides, the CDR3 is TGTGCCAGCAGTTTAGCGCGCTCCTACAATGAGCAGTTCTTC.

This clonotype was found a few times. CDR3 coding DNA: TGCAGCGTCCGCTCCGCCCCGGAACAGGGGGCCTATGGCTACACCTTC. This encodes CSVRSAPEQGAYGYTF. The chain links TRBV29-1 to TRBJ1-2; 9 nucleotides match TRBD1. The germline V gene encodes CDR1 SQVTM and CDR2 ANQGSEA. With V trimmed by 6 bases and J by 4 bases, 15 bases remained unmatched. The CDR3 sequence is 16 residues long.

This clonotype came up a few times. The chain is built from TRBV12-3 or TRBV12-4 and TRBJ2-1; unclear D gene. With 3 bases removed from V and 7 bases from J, the gap between germline ends came to 7 bases. The length of the CDR3 is 12 residues. CDR3 sequence: CASSFLPNEQFF. CDR3 coding DNA: TGTGCCAGCAGTTTTTTACCTAATGAGCAGTTCTTC.

The chain links TRBV29-1 to TRBJ2-7; 7 bases fit TRBD1. Germline loops: CDR1 SQVTM, CDR2 ANQGSEA. With 4 bases clipped from V and 3 bases from J, the junction kept 3 bases outside the gene matches. The CDR3 spans 12 residues. CDR3 in DNA: TGCAGCGTTGTTCCAGGGGGCTACGAGCAGTACTTC. Translated, it gives CSVVPGGYEQYF.

This rearrangement joins TRBV5-1 to TRBJ2-1; D is possibly TRBD2 (6 bases). The CDR3 is made up of 16 amino acids. Trimming shortened V by 0 bases and J by 0 bases, and 10 bases separated the two germline ends. Germline V gives CDR1 SGHRS, CDR2 YFSETQ. CDR3 amino acids: CASSLDRGSSYNEQFF. DNA for the CDR3: TGCGCCAGCAGCTTGGACCGGGGGAGCTCCTACAATGAGCAGTTCTTC.

The chain is built from TRBV9 and TRBJ2-1, with D possibly matching TRBD2 (6 bases). This CDR3 is 15 amino acids long. Germline-derived CDR1 and CDR2 are SGDLS and YYNGEE. V was clipped by 4 bases and J by 3 bases, with 14 bases between them. This chain's CDR3 is CASSPRVGGYNEQFF. CDR3 in DNA: TGTGCCAGCAGCCCCCGCGTGGGAGGCTACAATGAGCAGTTCTTC.

The gene calls are TRBV15 and TRBJ2-5; a weak D match, TRBD2 (5 bases). The J call may be mistaken, given a closer DNA end match to TRBJ2-7. Germline loops: CDR1 LNHNV, CDR2 YYDKDF (reference sequence). The CDR3 extends over 19 amino acids. Here the CDR3 DNA reads TGTGCCACCAGCAGAGATTCTTTAATCGGGGAGTTACGCACCTACGAGCAGTACTTC. Amino acids: CATSRDSLIGELRTYEQYF.

This clonotype was recorded once. The J gene is TRBJ1-2, the V gene TRBV15; D gene unclear. The CDR3 totals 15 residues. Germline CDR1 and CDR2: LNHNV and YYDKDF (reference sequence). V lost 0 bases to trimming and J lost 6 bases, with 14 bases between them. The DNA for the CDR3 is TGTGCCACCAGCAGAGATCCGGGCAGCCGCAATGGCTACACCTTC. This translates into CATSRDPGSRNGYTF.

The rearrangement joins TRBV5-1 to TRBJ1-4; D gene unclear. The CDR3 runs to 15 residues. Germline CDR1 is SGHRS and CDR2 is YFSETQ. With 3 bases removed from V and 3 bases from J, the gap between germline ends came to 12 bases. This CDR3 reads CASSWTVHANEKLFF. Written as DNA, the CDR3 is TGCGCCAGCAGCTGGACCGTGCATGCTAATGAAAAACTGTTTTTT.

The rearrangement joins TRBV6-5 to TRBJ2-1; weak D call: TRBD1 (6 bases). The V end was cut by 2 bases, the J end by 10 bases, with 15 bases between. The CDR3 loop spans 14 amino acids. Germline V gives CDR1 MNHEY, CDR2 SVGAGI. This CDR3 is CASSYPDRPREQFF. The CDR3 DNA sequence: TGTGCCAGCAGTTACCCTGACAGGCCCAGGGAGCAGTTCTTC.

V is TRBV6-5 and J is TRBJ2-2, with a tentative D call TRBD2 (5 bases). Between the trimmed V and J ends, which lost 5 bases and 0 bases, there was a span of 10 bases. This CDR3 contains 15 residues. The germline gives CDR1 MNHEY, CDR2 SVGAGI. The CDR3 nucleotides read TGTGCCAGCAGTCGGGGAGACCCGAACACCGGGGAGCTGTTTTTT. Amino acid sequence: CASSRGDPNTGELFF.

The rearrangement links TRBV10-3 to TRBJ2-5, with 7 bases matching TRBD2. Germline V gives CDR1 ENHRY, CDR2 SYGVKD. This CDR3 comprises 13 residues. After removal of 3 bases from V and 5 bases from J, the junction contained 3 bases not matched to a gene. The CDR3 here is CAISDVGGETQYF. The DNA for the CDR3 is TGTGCCATCAGTGATGTCGGGGGGGAGACCCAGTACTTC.

The chain is built from TRBV6-5 and TRBJ2-3, with D possibly matching TRBD2 (6 bases). Trimming left V 2 bases short and J 4 bases short, with 10 bases between. This CDR3 is 14 amino acids long. Germline CDR1 MNHEY, CDR2 SVGAGI. The CDR3 DNA sequence: TGTGCCAGCAGTTACCCGGGGGTCCCAGATACGCAGTATTTT. Translation gives CASSYPGVPDTQYF.

The table lists this clonotype with a few counts. This chain links TRBV12-3 or TRBV12-4 with TRBJ1-2, with D uncertain. Trimming stripped 3 bases from V and 0 bases from J, with 14 bases between. The CDR3 totals 16 residues. CDR3: CASSLYVAAANYGYTF. CDR3 DNA sequence: TGTGCCAGCAGTTTGTATGTTGCAGCCGCTAACTATGGCTACACCTTC.

The V call is TRBV18, the J call TRBJ2-7; no definite D call. The J call could be wrong; TRBJ2-5 is a better fit for the DNA end. The CDR3 runs to 14 residues. Germline assignment: CDR1 KGHSH and CDR2 LQKENI. The CDR3 region is CASSSSIALETQYF. CDR3 nucleotides: TGTGCCAGCTCATCTTCAATCGCCCTCGAGACCCAGTACTTC.

The chain is built from TRBV25-1 and TRBJ2-1, with D uncertain. V lost 2 bases to trimming and J lost 0 bases, with 11 bases between them. Germline values: CDR1 MGHDK, CDR2 SYGVNS. The CDR3 extends over 16 amino acids. In DNA form, the CDR3 reads TGTGCCAGCAGTGAACAGAGTCTGAGCTCCTACAATGAGCAGTTCTTC. Protein: CASSEQSLSSYNEQFF.

This clonotype was recorded a few times. The V call is TRBV20-1, the J call TRBJ2-3; D might be TRBD1 (6 bases). Trimming stripped 2 bases from V and 0 bases from J, with 12 bases between. The germline CDR1 and CDR2 sequences are DFQATT and SNEGSKA (reference sequence). The CDR3 spans 15 residues. In DNA, the CDR3 is TGCAGTGCTAGAAGGACAGAGATAAGCACAGATACGCAGTATTTT. This gives the protein CSARRTEISTDTQYF.

CDR3 bases: TGCGCCAGCAGCCCGACTGGGACTAGCGGGGGCCCAGATACGCAGTATTTT. This codes for CASSPTGTSGGPDTQYF. The rearrangement links TRBV5-1 to TRBJ2-3; TRBD2 aligns across 14 bases. J was trimmed by 4 bases and V by 4 bases; bases with no gene match: 8. The CDR3 sequence is 17 residues long. Germline-derived CDR1 and CDR2 are SGHRS and YFSETQ. Drawing the rest from reference TRBV5-1 and TRBJ2-3, the complete variable domain is KAGVTQTPRYLIKTRGQQVTLSCSPISGHRSVSWYQQTPGQGLQFLFEYFSETQRNKGNFPGRFSGRQFSNSRSEMNVSTLELGDSALYLCASSPTGTSGGPDTQYFGPGTRLTVL.

This clonotype was found a few times. The chain carries TRBV29-1 and TRBJ1-1; 11 nucleotides agree with TRBD1. The germline CDR1 and CDR2 sequences are SQVTM and ANQGSEA. The CDR3 is 15 amino acids. V lost 4 bases to trimming and J lost 4 bases; unmatched junction nucleotides: 8. CDR3 region: CSVAGQGVSGTEAFF. The CDR3 DNA reads as TGCAGCGTTGCGGGACAGGGGGTATCGGGCACTGAAGCTTTCTTT.

J is TRBJ1-2 and V is TRBV5-1; D is perhaps TRBD1 (5 bases). This CDR3 has 14 residues. CDR1 and CDR2 (germline): SGHRS, YFSETQ. V lost 0 bases and J 7 bases, leaving 13 bases between the germline ends. The CDR3 bases are TGCGCCAGCAGCTTGGAGTGGGGCTTGGGTGGCTACACCTTC. Translation: CASSLEWGLGGYTF.

This rearrangement joins TRBV21-1 to TRBJ2-5; the table gives TRBD1 as D, unverified against the DNA. TRBV21-1 corresponds to a pseudogene. The CDR3 contains 19 residues. CDR3 nucleotide sequence: TGTGCCAGCAGCAAATATAAGCTCCCAAGGACAGGGGTTCAAGAGACCCAGTACTTC. It yields the protein CASSKYKLPRTGVQETQYF.

The gene calls are TRBV18 and TRBJ1-5; D unresolved. CDR1 and CDR2 (germline): KGHSH, LQKENI. Trimming took 6 bases from V and 3 from J, leaving 9 bases between them. The CDR3 spans 13 residues. The CDR3 nucleotides are TGTGCCAGCTCTACTCTGGACAATCAGCCCCAGCATTTT. This translates into CASSTLDNQPQHF.